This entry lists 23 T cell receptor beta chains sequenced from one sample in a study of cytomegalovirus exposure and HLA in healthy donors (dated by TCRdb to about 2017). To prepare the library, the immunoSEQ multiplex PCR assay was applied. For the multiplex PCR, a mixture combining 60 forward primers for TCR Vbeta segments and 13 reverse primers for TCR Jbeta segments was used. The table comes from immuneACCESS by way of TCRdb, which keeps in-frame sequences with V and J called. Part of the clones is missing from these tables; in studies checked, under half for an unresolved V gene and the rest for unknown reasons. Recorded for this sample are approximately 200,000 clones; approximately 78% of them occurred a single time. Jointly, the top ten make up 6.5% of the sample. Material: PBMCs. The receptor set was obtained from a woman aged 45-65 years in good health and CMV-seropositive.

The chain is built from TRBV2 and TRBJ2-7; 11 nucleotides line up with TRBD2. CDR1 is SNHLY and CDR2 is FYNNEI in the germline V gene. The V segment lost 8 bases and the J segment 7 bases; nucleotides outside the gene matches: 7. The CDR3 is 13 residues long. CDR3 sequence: CASELAGAREQYF. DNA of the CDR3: TGTGCCAGCGAACTAGCGGGAGCGCGGGAGCAGTACTTC. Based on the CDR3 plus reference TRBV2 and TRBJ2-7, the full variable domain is EPEVTQTPSHQVTQMGQEVILRCVPISNHLYFYWYRQILGQKVEFLVSFYNNEISEKSEIFDDQFSVERPDGSNFTLKIRSTKLEDSAMYFCASELAGAREQYFGPGTRLTVT.

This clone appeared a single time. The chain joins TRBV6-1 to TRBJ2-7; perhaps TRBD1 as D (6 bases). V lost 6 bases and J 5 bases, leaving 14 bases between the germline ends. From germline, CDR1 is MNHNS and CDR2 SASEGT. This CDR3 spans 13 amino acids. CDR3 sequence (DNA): TGTGCCAGCAGGACAGGCCCCTGGGACGAGCAGTACTTC. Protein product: CASRTGPWDEQYF.

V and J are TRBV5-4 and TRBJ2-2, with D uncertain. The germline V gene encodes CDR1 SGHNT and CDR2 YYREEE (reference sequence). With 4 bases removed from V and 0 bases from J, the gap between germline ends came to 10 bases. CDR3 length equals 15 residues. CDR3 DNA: TGTGCCAGCAGCGTAGCCGCCTCGAACACCGGGGAGCTGTTTTTT. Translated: CASSVAASNTGELFF.

DNA of the CDR3: TGTGCCAGCAGCTTAATAAGGACAGGGGAGAGCTATGGCTACACCTTC. Amino acid sequence: CASSLIRTGESYGYTF. The chain employs TRBV13 and TRBJ1-2; TRBD1 aligns across 9 bases. The CDR3 is 16 residues long. The germline V gene encodes CDR1 PRHDT and CDR2 FYEKMQ (reference sequence). V trimming: 2 bases; J trimming: 4 bases; junction bases outside the gene matches: 8. The complete variable domain, with remaining parts taken from reference TRBV13 and TRBJ1-2, reads AAGVIQSPRHLIKEKRETATLKCYPIPRHDTVYWYQQGPGQDPQFLISFYEKMQSDKGSIPDRFSAQQFSDYHSELNMSSLELGDSALYFCASSLIRTGESYGYTFGSGTRLTVV.

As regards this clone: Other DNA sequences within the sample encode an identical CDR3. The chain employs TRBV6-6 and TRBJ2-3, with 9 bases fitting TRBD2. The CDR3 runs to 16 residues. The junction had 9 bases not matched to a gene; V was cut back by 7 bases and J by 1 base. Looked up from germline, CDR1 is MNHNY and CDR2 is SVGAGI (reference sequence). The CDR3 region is CASTLAGAFRTDTQYF. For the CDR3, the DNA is TGTGCCAGCACCTTAGCGGGGGCCTTCCGCACAGATACGCAGTATTTT.

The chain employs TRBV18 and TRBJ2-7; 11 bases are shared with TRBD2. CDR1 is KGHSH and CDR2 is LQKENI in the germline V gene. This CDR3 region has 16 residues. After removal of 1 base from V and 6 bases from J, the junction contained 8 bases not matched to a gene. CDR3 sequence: CASSPRLLAGAVEQYF. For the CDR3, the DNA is TGTGCCAGCTCACCACGCCTACTAGCGGGAGCTGTCGAGCAGTACTTC.

CDR3 coding DNA: TGTGCCAGCAGTCGAGACTATGATACGCAGTATTTT. The encoded protein is CASSRDYDTQYF. This chain uses TRBV2 with TRBJ2-3, with D possibly being TRBD2 (5 bases). Germline V lookup: CDR1 SNHLY, CDR2 FYNNEI. V was clipped by 5 bases and J by 6 bases, with 9 bases between them. This CDR3 spans 12 amino acids. Together with reference TRBV2 and TRBJ2-3, the CDR3 gives the full variable domain: EPEVTQTPSHQVTQMGQEVILRCVPISNHLYFYWYRQILGQKVEFLVSFYNNEISEKSEIFDDQFSVERPDGSNFTLKIRSTKLEDSAMYFCASSRDYDTQYFGPGTRLTVL.

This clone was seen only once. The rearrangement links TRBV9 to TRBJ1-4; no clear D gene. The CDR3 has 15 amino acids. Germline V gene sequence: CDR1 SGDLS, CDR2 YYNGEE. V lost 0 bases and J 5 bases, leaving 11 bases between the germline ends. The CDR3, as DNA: TGTGCCAGCAGCGTAGGGCCAGGAAAAAATGAAAAACTGTTTTTT. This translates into CASSVGPGKNEKLFF.

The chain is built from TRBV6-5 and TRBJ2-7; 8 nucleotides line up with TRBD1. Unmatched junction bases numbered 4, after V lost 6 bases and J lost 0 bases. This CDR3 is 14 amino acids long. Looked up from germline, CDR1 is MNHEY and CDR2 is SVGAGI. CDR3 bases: TGTGCCAGCAGCTCCGGGACAGGCTCCTACGAGCAGTACTTC. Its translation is CASSSGTGSYEQYF.

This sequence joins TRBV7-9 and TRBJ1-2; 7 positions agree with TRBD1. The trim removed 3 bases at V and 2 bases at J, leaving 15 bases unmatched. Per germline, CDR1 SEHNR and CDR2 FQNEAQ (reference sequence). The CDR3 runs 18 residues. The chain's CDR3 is CASSFPSGTVWQNYGYTF. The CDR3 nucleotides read TGTGCCAGCAGCTTCCCCTCCGGGACAGTGTGGCAGAACTATGGCTACACCTTC.

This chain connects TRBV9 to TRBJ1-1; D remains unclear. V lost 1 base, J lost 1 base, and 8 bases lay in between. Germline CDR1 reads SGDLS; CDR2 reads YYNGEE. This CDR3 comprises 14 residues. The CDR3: CASSVSGSNTEAFF. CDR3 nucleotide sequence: TGTGCCAGCAGCGTATCGGGATCGAACACTGAAGCTTTCTTT.

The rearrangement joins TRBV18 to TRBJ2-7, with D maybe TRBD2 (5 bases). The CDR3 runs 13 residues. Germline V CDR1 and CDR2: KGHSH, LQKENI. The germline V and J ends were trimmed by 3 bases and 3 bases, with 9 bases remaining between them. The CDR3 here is CASSPSGGYEQYF. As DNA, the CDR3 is TGTGCCAGCTCACCCTCAGGAGGCTACGAGCAGTACTTC.

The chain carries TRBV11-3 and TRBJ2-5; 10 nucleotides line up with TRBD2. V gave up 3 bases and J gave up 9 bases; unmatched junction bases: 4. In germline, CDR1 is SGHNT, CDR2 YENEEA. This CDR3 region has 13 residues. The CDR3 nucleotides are TGTGCCAGCAGCTTCTCAGCGGGGGGGCCCCAGTACTTC. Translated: CASSFSAGGPQYF. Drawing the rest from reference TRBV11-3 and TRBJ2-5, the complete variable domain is EAGVVQSPRYKIIEKKQPVAFWCNPISGHNTLYWYLQNLGQGPELLIRYENEEAVDDSQLPKDRFSAERLKGVDSTLKIQPAELGDSAVYLCASSFSAGGPQYFGPGTRLLVL.

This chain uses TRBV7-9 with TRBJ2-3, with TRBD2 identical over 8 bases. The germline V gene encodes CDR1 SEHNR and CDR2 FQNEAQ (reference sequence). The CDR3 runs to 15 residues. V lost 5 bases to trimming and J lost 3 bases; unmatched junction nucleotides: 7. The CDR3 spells CASSRTREGTDTQYF. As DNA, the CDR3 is TGTGCCAGCAGCCGCACTCGGGAGGGAACAGATACGCAGTATTTT. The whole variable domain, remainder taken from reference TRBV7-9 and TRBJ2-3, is DTGVSQNPRHKITKRGQNVTFRCDPISEHNRLYWYRQTLGQGPEFLTYFQNEAQLEKSRLLSDRFSAERPKGSFSTLEIQRTEQGDSAMYLCASSRTREGTDTQYFGPGTRLTVL.

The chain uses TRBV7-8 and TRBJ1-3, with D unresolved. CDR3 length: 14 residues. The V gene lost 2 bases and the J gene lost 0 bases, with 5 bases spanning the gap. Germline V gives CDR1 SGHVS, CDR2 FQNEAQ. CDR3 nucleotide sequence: TGTGCCAGCAGCTTAAGAGGCTCTGGAAACACCATATATTTT. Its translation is CASSLRGSGNTIYF.

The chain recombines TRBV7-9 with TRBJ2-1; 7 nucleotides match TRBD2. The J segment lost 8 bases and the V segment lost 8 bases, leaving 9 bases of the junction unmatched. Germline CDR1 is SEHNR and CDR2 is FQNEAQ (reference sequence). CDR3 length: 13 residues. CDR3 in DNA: TGTGCCAGCTTCGGGGGGAGGTGGGATGAGCAGTTCTTC. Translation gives CASFGGRWDEQFF.

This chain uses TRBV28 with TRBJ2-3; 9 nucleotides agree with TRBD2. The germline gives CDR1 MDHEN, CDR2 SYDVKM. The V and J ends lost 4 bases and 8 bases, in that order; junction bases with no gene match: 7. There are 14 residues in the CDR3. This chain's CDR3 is CASSSGLADTTQYF. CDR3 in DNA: TGTGCCAGCAGTTCGGGACTAGCAGATACTACGCAGTATTTT.

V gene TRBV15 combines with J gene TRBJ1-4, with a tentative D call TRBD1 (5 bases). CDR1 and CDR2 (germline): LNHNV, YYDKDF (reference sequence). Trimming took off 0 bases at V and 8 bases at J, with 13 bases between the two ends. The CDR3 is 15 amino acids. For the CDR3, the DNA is TGTGCCACCAGCAGAGATATGGGGCGCCAAGAAAAACTGTTTTTT. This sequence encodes CATSRDMGRQEKLFF. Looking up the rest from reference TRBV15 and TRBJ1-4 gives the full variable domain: DAMVIQNPRYQVTQFGKPVTLSCSQTLNHNVMYWYQQKSSQAPKLLFHYYDKDFNNEADTPDNFQSRRPNTSFCFLDIRSPGLGDTAMYLCATSRDMGRQEKLFFGSGTQLSVL.

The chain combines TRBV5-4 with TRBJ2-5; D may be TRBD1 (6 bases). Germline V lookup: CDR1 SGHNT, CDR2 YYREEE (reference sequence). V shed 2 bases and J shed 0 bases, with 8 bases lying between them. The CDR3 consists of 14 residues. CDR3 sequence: CASSFGDNQETQYF. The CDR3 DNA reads TGTGCCAGCAGCTTTGGGGACAACCAAGAGACCCAGTACTTC.

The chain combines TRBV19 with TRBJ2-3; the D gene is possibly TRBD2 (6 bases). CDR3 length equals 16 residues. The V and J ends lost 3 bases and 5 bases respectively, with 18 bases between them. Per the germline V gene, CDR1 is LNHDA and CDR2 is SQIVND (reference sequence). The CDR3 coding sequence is TGTGCCAGTAGTATCCCCCTGGGGCGGGGTTTAGATACGCAGTATTTT. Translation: CASSIPLGRGLDTQYF.

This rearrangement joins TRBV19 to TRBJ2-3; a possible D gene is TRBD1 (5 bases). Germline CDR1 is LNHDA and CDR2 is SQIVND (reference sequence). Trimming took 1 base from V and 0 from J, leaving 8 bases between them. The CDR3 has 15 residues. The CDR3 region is CASSIGTGSTDTQYF. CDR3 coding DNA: TGTGCCAGTAGTATAGGTACAGGCAGCACAGATACGCAGTATTTT.

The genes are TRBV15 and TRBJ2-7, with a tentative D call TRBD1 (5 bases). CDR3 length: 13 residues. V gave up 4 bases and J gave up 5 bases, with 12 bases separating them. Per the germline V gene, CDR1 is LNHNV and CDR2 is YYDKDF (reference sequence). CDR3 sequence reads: CATSNPTEDEQYF. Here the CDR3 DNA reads TGTGCCACCAGCAATCCGACAGAAGACGAGCAGTACTTC.

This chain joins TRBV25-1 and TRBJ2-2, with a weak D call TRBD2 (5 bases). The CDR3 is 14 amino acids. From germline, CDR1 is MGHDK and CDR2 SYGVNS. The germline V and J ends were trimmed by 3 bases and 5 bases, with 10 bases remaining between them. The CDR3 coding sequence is TGTGCCAGCAGTGAGCACCGGGGTACCGGGGAGCTGTTTTTT. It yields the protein CASSEHRGTGELFF.